This T cell receptor (beta chain) emerged from a study of T-cell reconstitution after alpha-beta-depleted transplantation in children. The CDR3 runs to 15 residues. Trimming shortened V by 0 bases and J by 5 bases, and 8 bases separated the two germline ends. Germline V lookup: CDR1 MNHEY, CDR2 SMNVEV (reference sequence). TCRbeta library preparation incorporated unique molecular identifiers. TCRdb re-called the PCR reads through MiXCR, storing one row per CDR3 protein. The repertoire includes 200,000 to 300,000 distinct CDR3 sequences, more than 10% of them detected once, and 2% to 3% sits in the top ten. This clonotype showed up many times.

The chain is built from TRBV27 and TRBJ1-6, with a weak D call TRBD1 (6 bases). The receptor was derived from a human donor who donated a stem cell graft to a child with acute lymphoblastic leukemia. The starting material was PBMCs from the stem cell graft donor, obtained from the stem cell graft. DNA for the CDR3: TGTGCCAGCAGTTTATCCAGGGGAAATAATTCACCCCTCCACTTT. Amino acids: CASSLSRGNNSPLHF.